The next 9 T cell receptor beta chains were all read from a single sample in a study of shared clonotypes between healthy human individuals. Here immunoSEQ multiplex PCR was the method, and the copy in TCRdb shows in-frame clones only, minus some. The table shows fewer than 650,000 clones, with approximately 80% occurring only once. Sequenced sample: PBMCs. These receptors were taken from a woman in her thirties or forties in good health. Some clones in this sample may be carry-over from other donors' samples.

The J gene is TRBJ2-7, the V gene TRBV2; 9 bases align to TRBD2. Per germline, CDR1 SNHLY and CDR2 FYNNEI. The J segment lost 6 bases and the V segment lost 1 base, leaving 7 bases of the junction unmatched. The CDR3 spans 15 residues. The CDR3 protein is CASSEDEREVFEQYF. CDR3 DNA sequence: TGTGCCAGCAGTGAAGACGAGCGGGAGGTCTTCGAGCAGTACTTC.

The V call is TRBV19, the J call TRBJ1-1, with no clear D. Deletions cut 7 bases from V and 7 bases from J, with 10 bases between. Germline CDR1 reads LNHDA; CDR2 reads SQIVND (reference sequence). The CDR3 has 11 amino acids. The CDR3 nucleotides read TGTGCCAGTACCGGCAGCAATGAAGCTTTCTTT. Translated: CASTGSNEAFF.

V is TRBV18 and J is TRBJ2-2; tentatively, D is TRBD1 (5 bases). Looked up from germline, CDR1 is KGHSH and CDR2 is LQKENI. The CDR3 runs to 16 residues. Deletions cut 2 bases from V and 2 bases from J, with 12 bases between. CDR3 in amino acids: CASSPRDRFNTGELFF. The CDR3 DNA is TGTGCCAGCTCACCAAGAGACAGATTTAACACCGGGGAGCTGTTTTTT. The variable domain in full, with the rest retrieved from reference TRBV18 and TRBJ2-2, is NAGVMQNPRHLVRRRGQEARLRCSPMKGHSHVYWYRQLPEEGLKFMVYLQKENIIDESGMPKERFSAEFPKEGPSILRIQQVVRGDSAAYFCASSPRDRFNTGELFFGEGSRLTVL.

The rearrangement joins TRBV27 to TRBJ1-2, with 8 bases fitting TRBD1. Trimming cost V 7 bases and J 3 bases; bases outside gene matches: 16. CDR1 is MNHEY, CDR2 SMNVEV, per germline (reference sequence). The CDR3 length is 17 residues. CDR3 bases: TGTGCCAGCAATCCCGGGACAGGTTCCCCCATGGACTATGGCTACACCTTC. This gives the protein CASNPGTGSPMDYGYTF.

The rearrangement links TRBV4-2 to TRBJ2-3; D remains unclear. There are 13 residues in the CDR3. V gave up 3 bases and J gave up 0 bases, with 4 bases separating them. Germline CDR1 LGHNA, CDR2 YNFKEQ. The CDR3 protein is CASSQLSTDTQYF. The CDR3 bases are TGTGCCAGCAGCCAGCTCAGCACAGATACGCAGTATTTT.

The chain combines TRBV7-3 with TRBJ2-5; no reliable D call. Germline V gives CDR1 SGHTA, CDR2 FQGTGA. V dropped 6 bases and J dropped 4 bases, with 15 bases sitting between them. The CDR3 consists of 14 residues. CDR3 sequence: CASRPSGGAETQYF. The DNA of the CDR3 is TGTGCCAGCAGGCCCTCAGGCGGAGCAGAGACCCAGTACTTC.

A few counts support this clone. The chain links TRBV18 to TRBJ1-5; D gene uncertain. The CDR3 has 13 residues. Germline V lookup: CDR1 KGHSH, CDR2 LQKENI. V was shortened by 2 bases and J by 4 bases, with 6 bases between the two germline ends. The CDR3 region is CASSPTENQPQHF. In DNA, the CDR3 is TGTGCCAGCTCACCAACAGAAAATCAGCCCCAGCATTTT. Filled out from reference TRBV18 and TRBJ1-5, the complete variable domain reads NAGVMQNPRHLVRRRGQEARLRCSPMKGHSHVYWYRQLPEEGLKFMVYLQKENIIDESGMPKERFSAEFPKEGPSILRIQQVVRGDSAAYFCASSPTENQPQHFGDGTRLSIL.

The chain joins TRBV11-2 to TRBJ2-3; TRBD1 matches 7 bases. The V gene's germline CDR1 is SGHAT and CDR2 FQNNGV. Unmatched junction bases numbered 11, after V lost 5 bases and J lost 3 bases. This CDR3 is 16 amino acids long. CDR3 loop: CASSLRGRGSTDTQYF. The CDR3, as DNA: TGTGCCAGCAGCCTAAGGGGCAGGGGGTCGACAGATACGCAGTATTTT.

The V and J genes are TRBV6-1 and TRBJ2-7, with D tentatively TRBD1 (6 bases). The CDR3 is made up of 14 amino acids. V gave up 7 bases and J gave up 1 base, with 14 bases separating them. Germline CDR1 reads MNHNS; CDR2 reads SASEGT. The chain's CDR3 is CASNHRDRSYEQYF. CDR3 DNA sequence: TGTGCCAGCAACCACAGGGATCGGTCCTACGAGCAGTACTTC.